The T cell receptor (beta chain) described here comes from a study of tumor-infiltrating lymphocytes in localized non-small cell lung cancer. TCRdb's copy holds only in-frame clones and misses some; the assay was immunoSEQ multiplex PCR. The table shows 13,000 or so clones, with more than 65% occurring only once. Trimming removed 3 bases at V and 2 bases at J, with 15 bases between. Germline CDR1 reads SGDLS; CDR2 reads YYNGEE. The length of the CDR3 is 16 residues. The chain employs TRBV9 and TRBJ2-1; perhaps TRBD2 as D (5 bases). Sequencing used lung tumor tissue. This receptor was taken from a human donor with non-small cell lung cancer. The CDR3 DNA is TGTGCCAGCAGCGCCCCCCAGAGGGATACCTACAATGAGCAGTTCTTC. Amino acids: CASSAPQRDTYNEQFF.